The 29 T cell receptor beta chains reported below all come from one sample, sequenced in a study of T cells in Graves' hyperthyroidism and ophthalmopathy. TCR beta CDR3 sequences were amplified from RNA transcripts. Carried out on the TCR CDR3, a first-round RT-PCR used the HTBI primer set. In TCRdb, the multiplex PCR reads were re-called with MiXCR into one record per CDR3 protein. Counted here are 400,000 to 500,000 distinct CDR3 sequences, under 15% occurring once; the ten biggest clones make up 13%. The sequenced sample consisted of blood. Receptors were obtained from a man between 18 and 35 years old with Graves' ophthalmopathy.

There are many counts of this clonotype. The rearrangement uses TRBV30 and TRBJ2-1, with D tentatively TRBD2 (5 bases). Between the trimmed V and J ends, which lost 1 base and 0 bases, there was a span of 10 bases. CDR3 length: 15 residues. CDR1 is GTSNPN and CDR2 is SVGIG in the germline V gene (reference sequence). CDR3 sequence reads: CAWSERGSSYNEQFF. CDR3 sequence (DNA): TGTGCCTGGAGTGAAAGAGGGAGCTCCTACAATGAGCAGTTCTTC. Looking up the rest from reference TRBV30 and TRBJ2-1 gives the full variable domain: SQTIHQWPATLVQPVGSPLSLECTVEGTSNPNLYWYRQAAGRGLQLLFYSVGIGQISSEVPQNLSASRPQDRQFILSSKKLLLSDSGFYLCAWSERGSSYNEQFFGPGTRLTVL.

In this sample, this clonotype turned up many times. The genes are TRBV3-1 and TRBJ2-7, with 11 bases matching TRBD1. CDR1 and CDR2 (germline): LGHDT, YNNKEL (reference sequence). J was trimmed by 5 bases and V by 4 bases; bases with no gene match: 7. The CDR3 is 15 amino acids. The CDR3, as DNA: TGTGCCAGCAGCCCTGCCTGGACAGGGGGCAACGAGCAGTACTTC. Protein: CASSPAWTGGNEQYF.

This clonotype was counted at least ten times. Written as DNA, the CDR3 is TGCAGTGCGGCGTCCTGGGACAACTCCTACGAGCAGTACTTC. This translates into CSAASWDNSYEQYF. The chain joins TRBV20-1 to TRBJ2-7; TRBD1 might be the D (6 bases). The ends were cut back, 6 bases at V and 0 bases at J, with 15 bases in the middle. There are 14 residues in the CDR3. The germline V gene has CDR1 DFQATT and CDR2 SNEGSKA (reference sequence).

This clonotype was seen repeatedly, ten times or more. The gene calls are TRBV6-1 and TRBJ2-3; weak D call: TRBD2 (7 bases). V was cut by 5 bases and J by 3 bases, with 18 bases left in between. CDR1 and CDR2 (germline): MNHNS, SASEGT. This CDR3 contains 16 residues. CDR3 DNA: TGTGCCAGCAGTTATGATCCCGGGGGGCCGACAGATACGCAGTATTTT. The encoded protein is CASSYDPGGPTDTQYF.

This clonotype was detected a few times. This chain uses TRBV24-1 with TRBJ2-1; TRBD2 is a possible D gene (5 bases). Germline V gives CDR1 KGHDR, CDR2 SFDVKD. V gave up 6 bases and J gave up 3 bases, with 8 bases separating them. CDR3 length: 13 amino acids. CDR3 nucleotide sequence: TGTGCCACCAGTTCGGGAAACTACAATGAGCAGTTCTTC. Translation gives CATSSGNYNEQFF.

This clonotype was detected many times. The DNA for the CDR3 is TGCAGTGCTAGAGATCTGGGCGCAGTGAACACCGGGGAGCTGTTTTTT. As protein: CSARDLGAVNTGELFF. V gene TRBV20-1 combines with J gene TRBJ2-2; unclear D gene. The V and J ends lost 0 bases and 1 base respectively, with 12 bases between them. The length of the CDR3 is 16 residues. Per germline, CDR1 DFQATT and CDR2 SNEGSKA (reference sequence).

The rearrangement links TRBV10-1 to TRBJ2-2; a weak D match, TRBD2 (8 bases). Trimming stripped 4 bases from V and 0 bases from J, with 21 bases between. The CDR3 contains 19 residues. Germline V gene data show CDR1 as WNHNN and CDR2 as SYGVQD (reference sequence). The CDR3 DNA reads as TGCGCCAGCAGTGTGGCGGGACAGCGACTAGCGTCGAACACCGGGGAGCTGTTTTTT. This encodes CASSVAGQRLASNTGELFF.

The chain recombines TRBV3-1 with TRBJ2-5; TRBD2 matches at 13 bases. The trim removed 3 bases at V and 3 bases at J, leaving 1 base unmatched. CDR3 length: 15 residues. CDR1 is LGHDT and CDR2 is YNNKEL in the germline V gene (reference sequence). CDR3 in amino acids: CASSHGLAGEETQYF. The CDR3 bases are TGTGCCAGCAGCCACGGACTAGCGGGGGAAGAGACCCAGTACTTC.

Of note for this clonotype: The junction departs from germline at one end; a sequencing error may be responsible. The CDR3, as DNA: TGTGCCAGCAGCGGCAAACCGGGACAGGGGAGCAATAAGCAGTTCTTC. Translation gives CASSGKPGQGSNKQFF. V and J are TRBV9 and TRBJ2-1, with 10 nucleotides matching TRBD1. The CDR3 consists of 16 residues. The germline gives CDR1 SGDLS, CDR2 YYNGEE. Using reference TRBV9 and TRBJ2-1 for the parts outside the CDR3, the full variable domain is DSGVTQTPKHLITATGQRVTLRCSPRSGDLSVYWYQQSLDQGLQFLIQYYNGEERAKGNILERFSAQQFPDLHSELNLSSLELGDSALYFCASSGKPGQGSNKQFFGPGTRLTVL.

In this sample, this clonotype turned up a few times. V is TRBV5-4 and J is TRBJ1-2, with 7 bases that match TRBD1. Germline lookup yields CDR1 SGHNT and CDR2 YYREEE (reference sequence). The CDR3 loop spans 15 amino acids. Losses at the gene ends were 2 bases for V and 6 bases for J; bases not matched to a gene: 10. In DNA form, the CDR3 reads TGTGCCAGCAGCTTTAACAGGGGCGGGCGTGATGGCTACACCTTC. As protein: CASSFNRGGRDGYTF.

This clonotype was seen ten or more times. The genes are TRBV7-8 and TRBJ2-5; no definite D call. Germline V gene lookup returns CDR1 SGHVS and CDR2 FQNEAQ. V was cut by 5 bases and J by 4 bases, with 11 bases left in between. CDR3 length equals 13 residues. CDR3: CASSTWTPETQYF. CDR3 DNA sequence: TGTGCCAGCAGCACATGGACCCCAGAGACCCAGTACTTC.

This clonotype was picked up many times. The genes are TRBV18 and TRBJ1-2; maybe TRBD1 (5 bases). V was shortened by 2 bases and J by 1 base, with 8 bases between the two germline ends. The germline CDR1 and CDR2 sequences are KGHSH and LQKENI. This CDR3 is 14 amino acids long. In DNA form, the CDR3 reads TGTGCCAGCTCACCAAGACAGAATAACTATGGCTACACCTTC. This codes for CASSPRQNNYGYTF.

V is TRBV5-5 and J is TRBJ2-5; maybe TRBD2 (6 bases). Germline V gene lookup returns CDR1 SGHKS and CDR2 YYEKEE (reference sequence). V lost 5 bases, J lost 1 base, and 15 bases lay in between. CDR3 size: 15 residues. CDR3 coding DNA: TGTGCCAGCAGTAGGGCTAGCGACCTCCAAGAGACCCAGTACTTC. Translating it yields CASSRASDLQETQYF.

This clonotype was picked up a small number of times. The chain employs TRBV19 and TRBJ1-1, with TRBD1 matching over 8 bases. There are 16 residues in the CDR3. The J segment lost 3 bases and the V segment lost 0 bases, leaving 6 bases of the junction unmatched. Germline assignment: CDR1 LNHDA and CDR2 SQIVND (reference sequence). In DNA form, the CDR3 reads TGTGCCAGTAGTATAGATCCGGACAGGGACGACACTGAAGCTTTCTTT. Its protein is CASSIDPDRDDTEAFF.

The chain uses TRBV10-1 and TRBJ2-1; the D is unclear. Per the germline V gene, CDR1 is WNHNN and CDR2 is SYGVQD (reference sequence). The CDR3 covers 13 residues. Trimming removed 2 bases from V and 9 bases from J, with 11 bases in between. The CDR3 loop reads CASSEEVWGEQFF. DNA of the CDR3: TGCGCCAGCAGTGAGGAGGTATGGGGTGAGCAGTTCTTC.

This clonotype was found many times. The genes are TRBV3-1 and TRBJ1-2; 12 bases are a match to TRBD1. From germline, CDR1 is LGHDT and CDR2 YNNKEL (reference sequence). Trimming took 4 bases from V and 1 from J; bases not matched to a gene: 13. There are 19 residues in the CDR3. CDR3 residues: CASSLTVRDRGLNNYGYTF. The CDR3 DNA reads as TGTGCCAGCAGCCTAACAGTTCGGGACAGGGGGCTTAATAACTATGGCTACACCTTC.

This rearrangement joins TRBV20-1 to TRBJ2-2; the D gene is possibly TRBD2 (6 bases). Germline CDR1 and CDR2: DFQATT and SNEGSKA (reference sequence). V was shortened by 1 base and J by 5 bases, with 17 bases between the two germline ends. The CDR3 is made up of 16 amino acids. Here the CDR3 reads CSARGSAEGGTGELFF. In DNA form, the CDR3 reads TGCAGTGCTAGAGGGTCAGCGGAGGGAGGTACCGGGGAGCTGTTTTTT.

In this sample, this clonotype turned up many times. The rearrangement uses TRBV12-3 or TRBV12-4 and TRBJ1-5, with unresolved D. V lost 3 bases and J lost 2, with 11 bases in between. The CDR3 contains 15 residues. The CDR3 region has the DNA TGTGCCAGCAGTTTGGCGGGCGCAGGCAATCAGCCCCAGCATTTT. The encoded protein is CASSLAGAGNQPQHF.

The count of this clonotype is one. The chain carries TRBV20-1 and TRBJ1-1, with D possibly TRBD1 on 5 matching bases. This CDR3 spans 14 amino acids. V was shortened by 5 bases and J by 1 base, with 14 bases between the two germline ends. Germline CDR1 and CDR2: DFQATT and SNEGSKA (reference sequence). CDR3 region: CSAPGAAANTEAFF. As DNA, the CDR3 is TGCAGTGCTCCCGGGGCGGCTGCGAACACTGAAGCTTTCTTT.

This clonotype was picked up many times. The chain carries TRBV12-3 or TRBV12-4 and TRBJ1-1, with a tentative D call TRBD1 (5 bases). The length of the CDR3 is 14 residues. Trimming pared 5 bases from V and 4 bases from J, leaving 14 bases between. CDR3 DNA sequence: TGTGCCAGCAGTGCCGACAGTCGACTCACTGAAGCTTTCTTT. Translated, it gives CASSADSRLTEAFF.

This clonotype occurred a few times. Germline is not matched at one junction end, which may reflect a read error. J is TRBJ2-5 and V is TRBV7-9, with a weak D call TRBD1 (6 bases). The CDR3 runs to 15 residues. Looked up from germline, CDR1 is SEHNR and CDR2 is FQNEAQ (reference sequence). The CDR3 region is CASSFSGTPQETQYF. CDR3 sequence (DNA): TGTGCCAGCAGCTTTTCCGGGACACCCCAAGAAACCCAGTACTTC.

This clonotype occurred many times. V gene TRBV7-2 combines with J gene TRBJ1-6; D is possibly TRBD1 (6 bases). The CDR3 covers 19 residues. Between the trimmed V and J ends, which lost 2 bases and 5 bases, there was a span of 22 bases. Looked up from germline, CDR1 is SGHTA and CDR2 is FQGNSA. CDR3: CASSLSLGHGQQNNSPLHF. The CDR3 nucleotides read TGTGCCAGCAGCTTATCCCTCGGGCATGGACAGCAAAATAATTCACCCCTCCACTTT.

The chain links TRBV20-1 to TRBJ1-3, with D maybe TRBD1 (5 bases). The CDR3 covers 12 residues. Trimming stripped 6 bases from V and 2 bases from J, with 8 bases between. Germline V gene lookup returns CDR1 DFQATT and CDR2 SNEGSKA (reference sequence). CDR3 DNA sequence: TGCAGTGCGACAGCTACTGGAAACACCATATATTTT. Translation gives CSATATGNTIYF.

This clonotype was counted at least ten times. The rearrangement links TRBV12-3 or TRBV12-4 to TRBJ2-4, with TRBD2 matching 9 bases. This CDR3 is 14 amino acids long. V trimming: 2 bases; J trimming: 7 bases; junction bases outside the gene matches: 3. The CDR3 spells CASSLSSGVNIQYF. CDR3 nucleotide sequence: TGTGCCAGCAGTTTATCTAGCGGGGTTAACATTCAGTACTTC.

This clonotype was detected only a few times. The CDR3 region has the DNA TGTGCCAGCCTCCGACAGGGGGAAGAGACCCAGTACTTC. Its protein is CASLRQGEETQYF. The chain employs TRBV3-1 and TRBJ2-5; 9 bases map to TRBD1. This CDR3 has 13 amino acids. V lost 8 bases to trimming and J lost 3 bases; unmatched junction nucleotides: 4. Germline lookup yields CDR1 LGHDT and CDR2 YNNKEL (reference sequence).

This clonotype has a count of ten or more. J is TRBJ2-7 and V is TRBV3-1; the D gene is possibly TRBD2 (5 bases). V was pared by 4 bases and J by 2 bases, with 9 bases between. The CDR3 spans 13 residues. The germline V gene encodes CDR1 LGHDT and CDR2 YNNKEL (reference sequence). CDR3 sequence reads: CASSPRAPYEQYF. The CDR3 DNA is TGTGCCAGCAGCCCGAGGGCTCCCTACGAGCAGTACTTC.

The rearrangement links TRBV4-1 to TRBJ2-3; tentative D call: TRBD2 (6 bases). The CDR3 loop spans 16 amino acids. Looked up from germline, CDR1 is MGHRA and CDR2 is YSYEKL. V was shortened by 1 base and J by 6 bases, with 17 bases between the two germline ends. This CDR3 reads CASSQGFGSRADTQYF. In nucleotides, the CDR3 is TGCGCCAGCAGCCAAGGGTTCGGGAGTCGGGCGGATACGCAGTATTTT.

This chain uses TRBV24-1 with TRBJ2-2; D uncertain. Trimming pared 6 bases from V and 7 bases from J, leaving 11 bases between. Germline CDR1 reads KGHDR; CDR2 reads SFDVKD. This CDR3 region has 13 residues. The CDR3 bases are TGTGCCACCAGTTTATCGGAGCACGGGGAGCTGTTTTTT. Encoded protein: CATSLSEHGELFF.

This clonotype was detected ten times or more. The rearrangement links TRBV20-1 to TRBJ1-1, with a possible D match to TRBD1 (6 bases). Germline CDR1 and CDR2: DFQATT and SNEGSKA (reference sequence). CDR3 length: 16 amino acids. V gave up 3 bases and J gave up 0 bases, with 17 bases separating them. CDR3 in amino acids: CSASLNRDWVNTEAFF. The CDR3 DNA reads TGCAGTGCTAGCCTAAACAGGGATTGGGTGAACACTGAAGCTTTCTTT.